A single sample gave rise to the 10 T cell receptor beta chains below, sequenced in a study of shared clonotypes between healthy human individuals. Only in-frame clones appear in the TCRdb table, and some are missing; sequencing was by immunoSEQ multiplex PCR. In the table there are approximately 2.4 million clones, 90% to 97% of which are singletons. The sequenced sample was naive CD4+ T cells sorted from blood. As to subset: CD45RA+ positively selected. The receptor source for this set is a man aged 18 to 35 in good health.

This chain connects TRBV6-1 to TRBJ1-5; unclear D gene. Germline V lookup: CDR1 MNHNS, CDR2 SASEGT. This CDR3 spans 11 amino acids. V shed 8 bases and J shed 6 bases, with 8 bases lying between them. The CDR3 region is CASAGRQPQHF. The CDR3 coding sequence is TGTGCCAGCGCCGGCCGTCAGCCCCAGCATTTT.

CDR3 amino acids: CASSWMGQGEYNEQFF. Written as DNA, the CDR3 is TGTGCCAGCTCTTGGATGGGACAGGGGGAATACAATGAGCAGTTCTTC. The genes are TRBV27 and TRBJ2-1, with 11 bases fitting TRBD1. The CDR3 is made up of 16 amino acids. The V and J ends lost 8 bases and 4 bases, in that order; junction bases with no gene match: 10. Germline assignment: CDR1 MNHEY and CDR2 SMNVEV (reference sequence).

V and J are TRBV18 and TRBJ2-1, with 7 nucleotides matching TRBD1. CDR3 length equals 16 residues. CDR1 is KGHSH, CDR2 LQKENI, per germline. With V trimmed by 3 bases and J by 0 bases, 5 bases remained unmatched. CDR3 nucleotide sequence: TGTGCCAGCTCACCGCTGACAGGGAGCTCCTACAATGAGCAGTTCTTC. Its protein product is CASSPLTGSSYNEQFF. Drawing the rest from reference TRBV18 and TRBJ2-1, the complete variable domain is NAGVMQNPRHLVRRRGQEARLRCSPMKGHSHVYWYRQLPEEGLKFMVYLQKENIIDESGMPKERFSAEFPKEGPSILRIQQVVRGDSAAYFCASSPLTGSSYNEQFFGPGTRLTVL.

The J gene is TRBJ2-1, the V gene TRBV5-1; D possibly corresponds to TRBD1 (6 bases). Per germline, CDR1 SGHRS and CDR2 YFSETQ. CDR3 size: 15 residues. V lost 0 bases, J lost 6 bases, and 13 bases lay in between. In nucleotides, the CDR3 is TGCGCCAGCAGCTTGGGACAGGCCGAGTCCAATGAGCAGTTCTTC. It specifies CASSLGQAESNEQFF.

The chain recombines TRBV28 with TRBJ2-5; TRBD2 matches 14 bases. The germline CDR1 and CDR2 sequences are MDHEN and SYDVKM. There are 19 residues in the CDR3. The V and J ends lost 2 bases and 5 bases, in that order; junction bases with no gene match: 13. DNA of the CDR3: TGTGCCAGCAGTTTACCCCTTGGAGGACTAGCGGGGGGATGGGAGACCCAGTACTTC. The encoded protein is CASSLPLGGLAGGWETQYF. The entire variable domain, with the rest obtained from reference TRBV28 and TRBJ2-5, is as follows: DVKVTQSSRYLVKRTGEKVFLECVQDMDHENMFWYRQDPGLGLRLIYFSYDVKMKEKGDIPEGYSVSREKKERFSLILESASTNQTSMYLCASSLPLGGLAGGWETQYFGPGTRLLVL.

The chain recombines TRBV5-1 with TRBJ2-5; D gene unclear. This CDR3 region has 15 residues. The germline V and J ends were trimmed by 0 bases and 5 bases, with 14 bases remaining between them. Germline CDR1 is SGHRS and CDR2 is YFSETQ. The CDR3 protein is CASSLEGRDWETQYF. CDR3 coding DNA: TGCGCCAGCAGCTTGGAAGGACGAGATTGGGAGACCCAGTACTTC.

V gene TRBV7-8 combines with J gene TRBJ1-5, with D possibly matching TRBD1 (6 bases). The CDR3 is 17 residues long. In germline, CDR1 is SGHVS, CDR2 FQNEAQ. Trimming removed 1 base at V and 1 base at J, with 14 bases between. As DNA, the CDR3 is TGTGCCAGCAGCTTAGTGTGGACAGCCGGAAGCAATCAGCCCCAGCATTTT. This sequence encodes CASSLVWTAGSNQPQHF.

This sequence joins TRBV5-4 and TRBJ1-5; D is uncertain. The V end was cut by 0 bases, the J end by 4 bases, with 11 bases between. From germline, CDR1 is SGHNT and CDR2 YYREEE (reference sequence). The CDR3 extends over 15 amino acids. CDR3 bases: TGTGCCAGCAGCTTGGACGGCAAAAAGAATCAGCCCCAGCATTTT. It specifies CASSLDGKKNQPQHF. Based on the CDR3 plus reference TRBV5-4 and TRBJ1-5, the full variable domain is ETGVTQSPTHLIKTRGQQVTLRCSSQSGHNTVSWYQQALGQGPQFIFQYYREEENGRGNFPPRFSGLQFPNYSSELNVNALELDDSALYLCASSLDGKKNQPQHFGDGTRLSIL.

The CDR3 region has the DNA TGTGCCAGCGGGGTTGTGGGACAGCAAGAGACCCAGTACTTC. It translates to CASGVVGQQETQYF. The chain combines TRBV2 with TRBJ2-5, with TRBD1 identical over 7 bases. The CDR3 spans 14 residues. The germline V gene has CDR1 SNHLY and CDR2 FYNNEI. Trimming removed 8 bases from V and 2 bases from J; junction bases left unmatched: 8.

CDR3 DNA sequence: TGTGCCAGCAGGCAGGGGCAGTGGGGCTCCTACGAGCAGTACTTC. Residues: CASRQGQWGSYEQYF. V gene TRBV2 combines with J gene TRBJ2-7; possible D gene TRBD1, 6 bases. V lost 6 bases to trimming and J lost 0 bases, with 15 bases between them. The CDR3 length is 15 residues. Germline V gene sequence: CDR1 SNHLY, CDR2 FYNNEI.